These 4 T cell receptor beta chains came from one sample sequenced in a study of shared clonotypes between healthy human individuals. The assay was immunoSEQ multiplex PCR, and TCRdb's table has in-frame clones only and misses some. The repertoire holds 2 million to 2.5 million clones, with approximately 95% as singletons. Terminally differentiated effector memory CD45RA+ cells were excluded from the naive CD8 cells, which were CD45RO-negative and positively selected for CCR7. The sequencing sample was made of naive CD8+ T cells sorted from blood. The receptors were gathered from a man between 18 and 35 years old in good health.

The V gene is TRBV6-5, the J gene TRBJ2-5; perhaps TRBD2 as D (5 bases). The CDR3 has 12 residues. The germline CDR1 and CDR2 sequences are MNHEY and SVGAGI. V gave up 5 bases and J gave up 3 bases, with 7 bases separating them. The CDR3 protein is CASSPGEETQYF. The CDR3 nucleotides are TGTGCCAGCAGTCCCGGGGAAGAGACCCAGTACTTC.

The gene calls are TRBV18 and TRBJ2-2, with a possible D match to TRBD1 (6 bases). Trimming took off 6 bases at V and 1 base at J, with 18 bases between the two ends. This CDR3 has 17 amino acids. Germline V CDR1 and CDR2: KGHSH, LQKENI. This CDR3 is CASSPTPRTVNTGELFF. The CDR3 DNA is TGTGCCAGCTCTCCAACACCGCGGACAGTGAACACCGGGGAGCTGTTTTTT.

To note about this clone: Other nucleotide sequences in the sample specify the same CDR3. This chain connects TRBV5-1 to TRBJ1-1, with TRBD1 identical over 12 bases. Trimming cost V 4 bases and J 3 bases; bases outside gene matches: 7. CDR3 length equals 16 residues. Germline CDR1 reads SGHRS; CDR2 reads YFSETQ. DNA of the CDR3: TGCGCCAGCAGCCCGGGACAGGGGGCGCGAGACACTGAAGCTTTCTTT. It yields the protein CASSPGQGARDTEAFF.

The CDR3: CASSFETNLEAFF. The CDR3, as DNA: TGTGCCAGCAGCTTCGAAACGAACCTTGAAGCTTTCTTT. V and J are TRBV5-6 and TRBJ1-1; D ambiguous. Germline CDR1 and CDR2: SGHDT and YYEEEE. The CDR3 runs to 13 residues. V lost 2 bases, J lost 7 bases, and 12 bases lay in between.